This T cell receptor beta chain was identified during a study of blood T cell repertoires in COVID-19 (dated by TCRdb to the early 2020s). At the level of the whole study: The collaborator samples originated in the United States, Italy and Spain and spanned the acute and convalescent phases of COVID-19. Samples came from the ongoing ImmuneRACE study (first 160 participants) plus 1,254 subjects from 6 global collaborators. The material from the prospective study consisted of cDNA or gDNA derived from T cells, B-cell-depleted T cells, or PBMCs. The repertoires were released in a freely available public database intended as a resource for research on the immune response to SARS-CoV-2. HLA class I and class II types, where available, came from metadata supplied by the sample provider rather than from assay-based typing. Subjects who had been exposed to COVID-19, were actively infected with it, or had recovered from it provided the deeply sampled blood TCRbeta repertoires that made up the dataset. A de-identified subject ID, COVID-19 status, age in years and sex were almost always included in the sample metadata. Here is what the overall study found, with its caveats: How much clinical and demographic metadata was included differed by source and by participant, and the metadata was provided uncurated.

Collaborating institutions collected whole blood in K2EDTA tubes following their own protocols. Collaborator samples were shipped for TCRbeta analysis as frozen whole blood, isolated PBMCs, or DNA extracted from either sample type. Including the terminal cysteine and phenylalanine, the CDR3 comprises 18 residues. The CDR3 DNA has 54 bases and is translated from base 1. Per the germline V gene, MDHEN is the CDR1 and SYDVKM is the CDR2. Germline trimming: 5 bases from V, 1 base from J; junction bases outside gene matches: 12. TCRbeta CDR3 regions were amplified from genomic DNA using the immunoSEQ Assay, a bias-controlled multiplex PCR. The published analysis was carried out like this. Within the assay, amplification of reference gene primers was used to estimate how many nucleated cells each sample contained. To quantify the absolute abundance of each unique TCRbeta CDR3 rearrangement, sequence reads were collapsed and filtered. For each sample, productive Simpson clonality was calculated as the square root of Simpson's diversity index across productive rearrangements. The table comes from immuneACCESS by way of TCRdb, which keeps in-frame sequences with V and J called. Part of the clones is missing from these tables; in studies checked, under half for an unresolved V gene and the rest for unknown reasons. V and J calls and clone size are as listed in that table; D and trimming were resolved from the DNA. In this sample the table shows 200,000 to 250,000 clones, 82% of which occur a single time. Of the sample, roughly 12% is held by the ten largest clones.

This clone was seen only a few times. Its antigen has not been determined. Nothing much larger sits one base from this clone, and base qualities are not available. This TCR was sampled from a woman aged 40 to 50 with acute or convalescent COVID-19. Source material: peripheral blood. The chain uses TRBV28 and TRBJ2-2; 8 central bases correspond to TRBD2. The CDR3 protein: CASSRRYSGIKNTGELFF. The base sequence is TGTGCCAGCAGTCGGCGGTATAGCGGGATTAAGAACACCGGGGAGCTGTTTTTT. The CDR3, completed at both ends by the reference TRBV28 and TRBJ2-2 genes, gives the full variable domain DVKVTQSSRYLVKRTGEKVFLECVQDMDHENMFWYRQDPGLGLRLIYFSYDVKMKEKGDIPEGYSVSREKKERFSLILESASTNQTSMYLCASSRRYSGIKNTGELFFGEGSRLTVL.